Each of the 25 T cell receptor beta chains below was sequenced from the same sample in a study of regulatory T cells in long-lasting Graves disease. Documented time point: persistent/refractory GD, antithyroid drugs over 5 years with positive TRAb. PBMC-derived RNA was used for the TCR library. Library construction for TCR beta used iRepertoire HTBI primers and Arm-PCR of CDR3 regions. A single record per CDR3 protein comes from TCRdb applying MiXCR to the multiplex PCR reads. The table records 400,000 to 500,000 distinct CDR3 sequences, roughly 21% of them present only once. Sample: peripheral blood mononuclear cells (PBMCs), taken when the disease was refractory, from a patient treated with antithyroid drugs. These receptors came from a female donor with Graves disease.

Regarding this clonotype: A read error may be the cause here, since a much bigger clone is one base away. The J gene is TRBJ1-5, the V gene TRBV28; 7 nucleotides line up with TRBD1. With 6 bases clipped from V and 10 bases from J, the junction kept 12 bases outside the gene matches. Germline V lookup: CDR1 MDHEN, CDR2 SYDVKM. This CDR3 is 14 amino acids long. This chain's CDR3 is CASRPAGGGHPQHF. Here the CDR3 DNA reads TGTGCCAGCAGACCCGCAGGGGGTGGTCATCCCCAGCATTTT.

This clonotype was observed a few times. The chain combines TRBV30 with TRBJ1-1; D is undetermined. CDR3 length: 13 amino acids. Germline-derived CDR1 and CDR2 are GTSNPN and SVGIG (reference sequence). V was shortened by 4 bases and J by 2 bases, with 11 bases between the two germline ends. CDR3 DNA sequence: TGTGCCTGGACGTCCAGAAGAAACACTGAAGCTTTCTTT. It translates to CAWTSRRNTEAFF.

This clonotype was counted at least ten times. The CDR3 nucleotides read TGCAGTGCTAGAGGGGTAGGGACGGCCAATTCACCCCTCCACTTT. Its protein is CSARGVGTANSPLHF. The J gene is TRBJ1-6, the V gene TRBV20-1; TRBD1 is a possible D gene (5 bases). This CDR3 has 15 residues. The germline gives CDR1 DFQATT, CDR2 SNEGSKA (reference sequence). Trimming removed 1 base at V and 7 bases at J, with 14 bases between.

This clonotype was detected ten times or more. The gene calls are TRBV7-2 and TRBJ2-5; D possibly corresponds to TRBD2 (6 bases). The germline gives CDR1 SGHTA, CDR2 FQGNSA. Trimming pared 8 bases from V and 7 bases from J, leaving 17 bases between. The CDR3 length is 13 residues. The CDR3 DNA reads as TGTGCCAGCCCCCAGCGGGCCCGGTTGACCCAGTACTTC. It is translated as CASPQRARLTQYF.

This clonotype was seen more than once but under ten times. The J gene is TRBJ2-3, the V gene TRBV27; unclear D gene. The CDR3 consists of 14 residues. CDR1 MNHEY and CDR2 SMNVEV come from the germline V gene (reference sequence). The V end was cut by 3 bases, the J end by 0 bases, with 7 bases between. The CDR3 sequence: CASSFPDSTDTQYF. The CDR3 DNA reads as TGTGCCAGCAGTTTTCCGGACAGCACAGATACGCAGTATTTT.

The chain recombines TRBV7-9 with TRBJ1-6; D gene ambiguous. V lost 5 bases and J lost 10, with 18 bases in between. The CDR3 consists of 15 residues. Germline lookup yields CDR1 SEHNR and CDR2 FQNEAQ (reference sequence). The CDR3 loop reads CASSPRLPGSSPLHF. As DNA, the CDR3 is TGTGCCAGCAGCCCCCGGCTCCCCGGGAGCTCACCCCTCCACTTT.

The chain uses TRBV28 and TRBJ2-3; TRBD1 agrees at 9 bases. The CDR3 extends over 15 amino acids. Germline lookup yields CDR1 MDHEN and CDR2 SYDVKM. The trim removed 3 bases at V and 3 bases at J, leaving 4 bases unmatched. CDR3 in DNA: TGTGCCAGCAGTTTTAACAGGGGGCGAACAGATACGCAGTATTTT. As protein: CASSFNRGRTDTQYF.

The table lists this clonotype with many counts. The CDR3 region has the DNA TGCAGTGCAACCAAGGAGGGCCGGGAGACCCAGTACTTC. As protein: CSATKEGRETQYF. This rearrangement joins TRBV20-1 to TRBJ2-5, with a possible D match to TRBD2 (6 bases). V shed 6 bases and J shed 5 bases, with 16 bases lying between them. This CDR3 is built from 13 residues. Per germline, CDR1 DFQATT and CDR2 SNEGSKA (reference sequence).

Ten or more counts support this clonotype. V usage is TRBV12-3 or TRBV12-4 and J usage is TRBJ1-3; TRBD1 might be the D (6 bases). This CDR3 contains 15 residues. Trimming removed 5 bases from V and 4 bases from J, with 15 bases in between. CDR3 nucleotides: TGTGCCAGCAGTCCCCTAGGACAGCCCGGAAACACCATATATTTT. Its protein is CASSPLGQPGNTIYF.

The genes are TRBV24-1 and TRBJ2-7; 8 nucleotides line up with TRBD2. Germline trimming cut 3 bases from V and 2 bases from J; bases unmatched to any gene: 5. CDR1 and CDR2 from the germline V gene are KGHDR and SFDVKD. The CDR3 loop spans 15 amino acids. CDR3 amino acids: CATSDPQREPYEQYF. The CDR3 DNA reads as TGTGCCACCAGTGATCCCCAGCGGGAGCCCTACGAGCAGTACTTC.

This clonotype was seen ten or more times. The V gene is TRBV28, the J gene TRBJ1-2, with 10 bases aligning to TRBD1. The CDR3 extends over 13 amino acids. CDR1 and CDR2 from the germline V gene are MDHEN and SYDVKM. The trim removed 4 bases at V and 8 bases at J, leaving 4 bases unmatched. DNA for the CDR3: TGTGCCAGCAGTTGGGGACAGGGGAGAGGCTACACCTTC. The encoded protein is CASSWGQGRGYTF.

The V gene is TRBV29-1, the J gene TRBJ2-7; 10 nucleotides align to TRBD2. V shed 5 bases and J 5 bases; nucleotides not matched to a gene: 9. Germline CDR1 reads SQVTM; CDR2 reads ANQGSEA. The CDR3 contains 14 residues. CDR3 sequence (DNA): TGCAGCGTTCTCCAACTAGCGGGAAAACACGAGCAGTACTTC. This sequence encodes CSVLQLAGKHEQYF.

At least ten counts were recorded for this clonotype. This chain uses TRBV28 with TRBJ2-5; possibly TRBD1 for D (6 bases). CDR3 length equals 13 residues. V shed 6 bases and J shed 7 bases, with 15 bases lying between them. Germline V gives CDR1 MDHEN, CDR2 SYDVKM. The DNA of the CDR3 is TGTGCCAGCAGCGGAGGACGAGGGGGGACCCAGTACTTC. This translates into CASSGGRGGTQYF.

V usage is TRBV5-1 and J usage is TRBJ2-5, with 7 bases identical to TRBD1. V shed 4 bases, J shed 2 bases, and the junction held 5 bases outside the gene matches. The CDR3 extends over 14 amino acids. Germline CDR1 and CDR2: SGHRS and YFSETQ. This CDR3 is CASSVTGVQETQYF. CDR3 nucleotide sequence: TGCGCCAGCAGCGTTACAGGGGTTCAAGAGACCCAGTACTTC.

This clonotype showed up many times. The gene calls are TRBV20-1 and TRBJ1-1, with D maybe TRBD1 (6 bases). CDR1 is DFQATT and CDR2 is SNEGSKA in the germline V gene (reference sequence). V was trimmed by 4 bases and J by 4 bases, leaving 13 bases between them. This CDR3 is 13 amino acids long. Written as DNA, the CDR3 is TGCAGTGCTACGCGGGGGGCAGGCACTGAAGCTTTCTTT. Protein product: CSATRGAGTEAFF.

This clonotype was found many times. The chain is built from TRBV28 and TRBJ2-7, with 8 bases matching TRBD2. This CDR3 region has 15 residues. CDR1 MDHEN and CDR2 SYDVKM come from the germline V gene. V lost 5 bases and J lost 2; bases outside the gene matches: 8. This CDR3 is CASSPRTSWTYEQYF. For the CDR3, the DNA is TGTGCCAGCAGTCCCCGGACTAGCTGGACCTACGAGCAGTACTTC.

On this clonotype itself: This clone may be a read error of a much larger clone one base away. CDR3 nucleotides: TGTGCCAGCAGTTCCCCCCCCAGCGGGACAGGGGACAATCAGCCCCAGCATTTT. Protein product: CASSSPPSGTGDNQPQHF. The chain uses TRBV28 and TRBJ1-5, with 10 bases that match TRBD1. CDR3 length: 18 residues. J was trimmed by 3 bases and V by 4 bases; bases with no gene match: 12. Germline CDR1 reads MDHEN; CDR2 reads SYDVKM.

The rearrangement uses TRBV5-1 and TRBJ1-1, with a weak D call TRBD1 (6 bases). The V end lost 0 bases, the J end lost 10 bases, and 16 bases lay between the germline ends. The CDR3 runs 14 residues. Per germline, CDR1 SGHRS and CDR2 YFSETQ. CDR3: CASSLDQQGSSAFF. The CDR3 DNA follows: TGCGCCAGCAGCTTGGACCAACAGGGTTCATCAGCTTTCTTT.

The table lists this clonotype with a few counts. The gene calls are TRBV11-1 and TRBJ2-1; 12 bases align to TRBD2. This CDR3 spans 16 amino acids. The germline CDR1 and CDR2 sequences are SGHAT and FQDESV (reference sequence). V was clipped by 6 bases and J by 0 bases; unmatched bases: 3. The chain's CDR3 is CASRRLAGDSYNEQFF. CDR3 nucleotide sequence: TGTGCCAGCAGACGACTAGCGGGGGACTCCTACAATGAGCAGTTCTTC. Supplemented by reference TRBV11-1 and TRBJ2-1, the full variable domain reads EAEVAQSPRYKITEKSQAVAFWCDPISGHATLYWYRQILGQGPELLVQFQDESVVDDSQLPKDRFSAERLKGVDSTLKIQPAELGDSAMYLCASRRLAGDSYNEQFFGPGTRLTVL.

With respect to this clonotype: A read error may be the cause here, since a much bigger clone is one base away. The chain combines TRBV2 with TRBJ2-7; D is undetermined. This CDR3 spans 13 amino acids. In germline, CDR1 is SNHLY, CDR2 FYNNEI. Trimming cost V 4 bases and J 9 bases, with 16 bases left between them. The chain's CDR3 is CASSGSWDGVQYF. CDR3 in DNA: TGTGCCAGCAGTGGATCATGGGATGGTGTGCAGTACTTC.

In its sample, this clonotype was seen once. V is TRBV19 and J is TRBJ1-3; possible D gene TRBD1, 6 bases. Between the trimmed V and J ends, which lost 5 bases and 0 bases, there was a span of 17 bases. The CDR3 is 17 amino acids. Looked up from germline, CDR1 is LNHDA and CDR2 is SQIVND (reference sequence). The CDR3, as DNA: TGTGCCAGTAGTCCCTGGACAGAGAGCATCTCTGGAAACACCATATATTTT. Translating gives CASSPWTESISGNTIYF.

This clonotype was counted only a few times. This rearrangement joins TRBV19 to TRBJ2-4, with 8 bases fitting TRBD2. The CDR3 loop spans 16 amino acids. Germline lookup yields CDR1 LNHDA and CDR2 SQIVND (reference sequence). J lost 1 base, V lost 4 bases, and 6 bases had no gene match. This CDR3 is CASSSTGRVAKNIQYF. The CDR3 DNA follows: TGTGCCAGTAGTAGTACCGGGAGGGTGGCCAAAAACATTCAGTACTTC.

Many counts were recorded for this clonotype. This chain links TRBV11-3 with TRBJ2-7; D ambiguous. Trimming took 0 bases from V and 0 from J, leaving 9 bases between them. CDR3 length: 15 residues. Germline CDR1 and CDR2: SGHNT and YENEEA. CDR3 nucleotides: TGTGCCAGCAGCTTAGATCGAGGCCTCTCCTACGAGCAGTACTTC. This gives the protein CASSLDRGLSYEQYF.

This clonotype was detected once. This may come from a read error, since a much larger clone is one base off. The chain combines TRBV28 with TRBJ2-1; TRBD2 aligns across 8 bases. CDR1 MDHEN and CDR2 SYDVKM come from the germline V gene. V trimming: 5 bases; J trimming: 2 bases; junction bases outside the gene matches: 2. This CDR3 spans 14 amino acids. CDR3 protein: CASSSGRTYNEQFF. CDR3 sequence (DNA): TGTGCCAGCAGTAGCGGGAGAACCTACAATGAGCAGTTCTTC.

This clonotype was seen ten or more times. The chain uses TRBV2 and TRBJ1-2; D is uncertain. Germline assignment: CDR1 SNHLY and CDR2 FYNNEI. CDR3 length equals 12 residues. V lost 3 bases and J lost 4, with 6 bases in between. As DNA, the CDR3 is TGTGCCAGCAGTGACAGCCCCTATGGCTACACCTTC. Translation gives CASSDSPYGYTF.